The 16 T cell receptor beta chains below all came from one sample that was sequenced in a study of blood T cell repertoires in COVID-19. Measured with immunoSEQ multiplex PCR; TCRdb has only the in-frame clones, and not every one. The sample holds about 190,000 clones, around 80% seen once. Sequenced material: peripheral blood. The receptor source for this set is a woman of 80 years or more with active or convalescent COVID-19.

J is TRBJ1-4 and V is TRBV5-1; D is undetermined. V was pared by 5 bases and J by 0 bases, with 11 bases between. Germline CDR1 SGHRS, CDR2 YFSETQ. The CDR3 contains 15 residues. The CDR3 DNA reads as TGCGCCAGCAGTAAACAGTATGCAACTAATGAAAAACTGTTTTTT. This translates into CASSKQYATNEKLFF.

This rearrangement joins TRBV27 to TRBJ2-1; D possibly corresponds to TRBD2 (5 bases). V was cut by 1 base and J by 6 bases, with 10 bases left in between. This CDR3 contains 14 residues. Germline V gene data show CDR1 as MNHEY and CDR2 as SMNVEV (reference sequence). The CDR3 reads CASSLFGGPNEQFF. CDR3 nucleotides: TGTGCCAGCAGTTTATTCGGCGGGCCCAATGAGCAGTTCTTC.

The CDR3 DNA follows: TGTGCCAGCAGCTTGGGAGGTAGCGGGGGTACCTACGAGCAGTACTTC. Translating it yields CASSLGGSGGTYEQYF. The chain joins TRBV7-9 to TRBJ2-7, with 9 bases matching TRBD2. CDR1 and CDR2 from the germline V gene are SEHNR and FQNEAQ (reference sequence). With 3 bases clipped from V and 2 bases from J, the junction kept 8 bases outside the gene matches. The CDR3 spans 16 residues.

The rearrangement joins TRBV19 to TRBJ1-6; D is undetermined. The CDR3 covers 14 residues. Trimming removed 11 bases at V and 0 bases at J, with 11 bases between. CDR1 is LNHDA and CDR2 is SQIVND in the germline V gene (reference sequence). The CDR3 DNA follows: TGTGCCTCCTCGACTAGCTCCTATAATTCACCCCTCCACTTT. Protein product: CASSTSSYNSPLHF.

The chain carries TRBV5-1 and TRBJ2-2; D uncertain. Germline V gene data show CDR1 as SGHRS and CDR2 as YFSETQ. CDR3 length equals 15 residues. Trimming left V 4 bases short and J 4 bases short, with 14 bases between. This chain's CDR3 is CASSRISLATGELFF. The CDR3 nucleotides read TGCGCCAGCAGCCGCATCTCGCTGGCCACCGGGGAGCTGTTTTTT.

The gene calls are TRBV19 and TRBJ2-7, with D unclear. Trimming shortened V by 4 bases and J by 3 bases, and 7 bases separated the two germline ends. CDR3 size: 12 residues. CDR1 is LNHDA, CDR2 SQIVND, per germline (reference sequence). DNA of the CDR3: TGTGCCAGTAGTAGGCCTGGCTACGAGCAGTACTTC. Amino acids: CASSRPGYEQYF.

This clone came up once. CDR3 sequence reads: CASSEYGEQYF. The CDR3 DNA reads as TGTGCCAGCAGTGAATACGGCGAGCAGTACTTC. The chain is built from TRBV6-1 and TRBJ2-7; unclear D gene. CDR1 and CDR2 (germline): MNHNS, SASEGT. The CDR3 spans 11 residues. The V end was cut by 2 bases, the J end by 6 bases, with 5 bases between.

J is TRBJ2-3 and V is TRBV4-3; 9 bases are shared with TRBD1. The J segment lost 5 bases and the V segment lost 3 bases, leaving 9 bases of the junction unmatched. The germline gives CDR1 LGHNA, CDR2 YSLEER. This CDR3 comprises 16 residues. DNA for the CDR3: TGCGCCAGCAGCCAGGGGGACAGGGTTGGACGAGATACGCAGTATTTT. This gives the protein CASSQGDRVGRDTQYF.

This chain's CDR3 is CATSRAITGNYGYTF. In DNA, the CDR3 is TGTGCCACCAGCAGGGCTATTACAGGGAACTATGGCTACACCTTC. The rearrangement joins TRBV15 to TRBJ1-2; weak D call: TRBD1 (6 bases). The V gene lost 3 bases and the J gene lost 2 bases, with 13 bases spanning the gap. Germline CDR1 reads LNHNV; CDR2 reads YYDKDF (reference sequence). The CDR3 totals 15 residues.

This chain connects TRBV28 to TRBJ1-1; possible D gene TRBD1, 6 bases. Per the germline V gene, CDR1 is MDHEN and CDR2 is SYDVKM. The CDR3 totals 14 residues. The V and J ends lost 6 bases and 7 bases respectively, with 18 bases between them. In nucleotides, the CDR3 is TGTGCCAGCAGGGTCGACAGGCCTTGGGATGAAGCTTTCTTT. This encodes CASRVDRPWDEAFF.

This chain connects TRBV28 to TRBJ1-3, with 7 bases fitting TRBD1. Germline V gives CDR1 MDHEN, CDR2 SYDVKM. After removal of 6 bases from V and 4 bases from J, the junction contained 12 bases not matched to a gene. The CDR3 runs 16 residues. In nucleotides, the CDR3 is TGTGCCAGCAGCTCCGTGGGACAGCTTCCCGGAAACACCATATATTTT. This gives the protein CASSSVGQLPGNTIYF.

The chain links TRBV19 to TRBJ2-1; 8 bases line up with TRBD1. CDR1 is LNHDA, CDR2 SQIVND, per germline (reference sequence). The CDR3 spans 13 residues. J was trimmed by 6 bases and V by 6 bases; bases with no gene match: 4. The CDR3 nucleotides are TGTGCCAGTAGCAGAGACAGGGGCAATGAGCAGTTCTTC. This encodes CASSRDRGNEQFF.

This clone was recorded only once. The genes are TRBV27 and TRBJ2-1; D may be TRBD2 (5 bases). The V and J ends lost 2 bases and 9 bases respectively, with 14 bases between them. The CDR3 contains 14 residues. From germline, CDR1 is MNHEY and CDR2 SMNVEV (reference sequence). The CDR3 sequence: CASSLNSRAGEQFF. In nucleotides, the CDR3 is TGTGCCAGCAGTTTAAATTCCCGGGCGGGTGAGCAGTTCTTC.

The rearrangement links TRBV15 to TRBJ1-2, with a tentative D call TRBD1 (5 bases). The CDR3 loop spans 14 amino acids. With 5 bases removed from V and 8 bases from J, the gap between germline ends came to 18 bases. Germline lookup yields CDR1 LNHNV and CDR2 YYDKDF (reference sequence). CDR3 sequence reads: CATSRGGSLWGYTF. For the CDR3, the DNA is TGTGCCACCAGCCGTGGGGGGAGCCTATGGGGCTACACCTTC. The whole variable domain, remainder taken from reference TRBV15 and TRBJ1-2, is DAMVIQNPRYQVTQFGKPVTLSCSQTLNHNVMYWYQQKSSQAPKLLFHYYDKDFNNEADTPDNFQSRRPNTSFCFLDIRSPGLGDTAMYLCATSRGGSLWGYTFGSGTRLTVV.

This chain joins TRBV9 and TRBJ2-3; 12 nucleotides align to TRBD2. Trimming cost V 0 bases and J 6 bases; bases outside gene matches: 14. CDR1 SGDLS and CDR2 YYNGEE come from the germline V gene. CDR3 length: 19 amino acids. This chain's CDR3 is CASSVDSSGGAAFEDTQYF. The CDR3 DNA is TGTGCCAGCAGCGTAGATTCTAGCGGGGGGGCGGCATTCGAGGATACGCAGTATTTT.

The V and J genes are TRBV9 and TRBJ2-7, with TRBD1 matching 9 bases. This CDR3 has 15 residues. Germline values: CDR1 SGDLS, CDR2 YYNGEE. V shed 0 bases and J 5 bases; nucleotides not matched to a gene: 6. The CDR3 DNA follows: TGTGCCAGCAGCGTAGGATCGGGACAGGGTAACGAGCAGTACTTC. It yields the protein CASSVGSGQGNEQYF.